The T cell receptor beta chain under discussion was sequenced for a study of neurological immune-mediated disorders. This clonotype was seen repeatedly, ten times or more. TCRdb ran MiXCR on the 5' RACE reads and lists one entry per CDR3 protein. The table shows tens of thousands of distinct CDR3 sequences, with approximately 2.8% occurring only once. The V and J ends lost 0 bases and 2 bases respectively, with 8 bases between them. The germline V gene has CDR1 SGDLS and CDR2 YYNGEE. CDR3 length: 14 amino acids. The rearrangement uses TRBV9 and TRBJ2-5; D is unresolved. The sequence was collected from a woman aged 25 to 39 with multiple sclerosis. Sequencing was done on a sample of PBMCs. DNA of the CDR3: TGTGCCAGCAGCGTAGCTCCACAGCAAGAGACCCAGTACTTC. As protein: CASSVAPQQETQYF.